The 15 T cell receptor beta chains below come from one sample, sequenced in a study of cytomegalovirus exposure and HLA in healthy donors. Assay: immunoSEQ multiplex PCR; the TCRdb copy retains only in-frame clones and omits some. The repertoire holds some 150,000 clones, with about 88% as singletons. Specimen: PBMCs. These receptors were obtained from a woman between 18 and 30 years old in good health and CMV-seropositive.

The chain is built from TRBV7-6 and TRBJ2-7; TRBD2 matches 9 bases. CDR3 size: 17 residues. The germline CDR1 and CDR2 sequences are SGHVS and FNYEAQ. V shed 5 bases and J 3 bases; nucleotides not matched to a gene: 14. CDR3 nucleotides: TGTGCCAGCAGCCCAACCCTATCAGCGGGGGGATTCTACGAGCAGTACTTC. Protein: CASSPTLSAGGFYEQYF.

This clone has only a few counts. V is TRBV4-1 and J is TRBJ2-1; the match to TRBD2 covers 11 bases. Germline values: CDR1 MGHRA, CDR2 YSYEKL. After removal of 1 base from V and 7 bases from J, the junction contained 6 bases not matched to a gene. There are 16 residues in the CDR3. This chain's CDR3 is CASSQGSGGAKNEQFF. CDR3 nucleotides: TGCGCCAGCAGCCAAGGTAGCGGGGGGGCCAAAAATGAGCAGTTCTTC.

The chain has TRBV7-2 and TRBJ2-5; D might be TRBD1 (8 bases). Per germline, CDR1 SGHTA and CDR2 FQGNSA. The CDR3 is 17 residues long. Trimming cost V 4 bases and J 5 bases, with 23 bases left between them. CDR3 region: CASSSIPGQGGWETQYF. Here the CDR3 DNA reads TGTGCCAGCAGCTCAATCCCAGGACAGGGAGGGTGGGAGACCCAGTACTTC.

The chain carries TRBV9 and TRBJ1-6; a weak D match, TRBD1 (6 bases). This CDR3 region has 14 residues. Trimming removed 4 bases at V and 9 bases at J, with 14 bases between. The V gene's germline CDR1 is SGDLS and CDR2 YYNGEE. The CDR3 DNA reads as TGTGCCAGCAGCCCCAGGGGCATGGGTTCACCCCTCCACTTT. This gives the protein CASSPRGMGSPLHF.

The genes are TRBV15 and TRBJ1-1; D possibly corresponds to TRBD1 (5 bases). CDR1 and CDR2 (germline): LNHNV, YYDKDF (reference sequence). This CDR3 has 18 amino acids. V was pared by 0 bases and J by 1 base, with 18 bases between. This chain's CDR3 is CATSRDGAFGLENTEAFF. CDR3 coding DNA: TGTGCCACCAGCAGAGATGGGGCCTTCGGGCTCGAGAACACTGAAGCTTTCTTT.

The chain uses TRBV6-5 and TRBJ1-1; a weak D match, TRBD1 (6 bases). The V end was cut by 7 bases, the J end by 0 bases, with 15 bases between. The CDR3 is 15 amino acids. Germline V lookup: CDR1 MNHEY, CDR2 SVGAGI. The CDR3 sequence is CASTSRGGMNTEAFF. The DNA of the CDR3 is TGTGCCAGCACCTCTAGGGGGGGGATGAACACTGAAGCTTTCTTT.

The CDR3 is CARSDDRVTQPQHF. CDR3 sequence (DNA): TGTGCCAGAAGCGATGACAGGGTGACTCAGCCCCAGCATTTT. V usage is TRBV5-3 and J usage is TRBJ1-5, with 7 nucleotides matching TRBD1. TRBV5-3 is labeled an ORF, and its function is uncertain. V was pared by 4 bases and J by 6 bases, with 7 bases of the junction left unmatched. The CDR3 contains 14 residues.

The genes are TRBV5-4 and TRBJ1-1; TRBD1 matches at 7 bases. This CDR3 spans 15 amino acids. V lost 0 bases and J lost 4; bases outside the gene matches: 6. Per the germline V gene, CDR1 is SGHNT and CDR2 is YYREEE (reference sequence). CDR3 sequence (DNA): TGTGCCAGCAGCTTGGCAGGGGGTCTGAGCACTGAAGCTTTCTTT. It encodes CASSLAGGLSTEAFF.

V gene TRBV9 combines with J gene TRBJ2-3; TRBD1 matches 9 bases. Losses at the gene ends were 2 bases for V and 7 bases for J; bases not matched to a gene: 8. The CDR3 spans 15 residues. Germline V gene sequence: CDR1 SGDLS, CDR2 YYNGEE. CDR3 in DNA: TGTGCCAGCAGCGTCCAACAGGGGGCGAGGAATACGCAGTATTTT. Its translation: CASSVQQGARNTQYF.

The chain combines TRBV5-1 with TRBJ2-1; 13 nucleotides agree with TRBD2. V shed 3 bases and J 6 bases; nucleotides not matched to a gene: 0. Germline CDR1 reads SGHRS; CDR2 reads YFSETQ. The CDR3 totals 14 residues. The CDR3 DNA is TGCGCCAGCAGCTGGACTAGCGGGGGCAATGAGCAGTTCTTC. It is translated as CASSWTSGGNEQFF. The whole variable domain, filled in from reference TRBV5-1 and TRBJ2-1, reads KAGVTQTPRYLIKTRGQQVTLSCSPISGHRSVSWYQQTPGQGLQFLFEYFSETQRNKGNFPGRFSGRQFSNSRSEMNVSTLELGDSALYLCASSWTSGGNEQFFGPGTRLTVL.

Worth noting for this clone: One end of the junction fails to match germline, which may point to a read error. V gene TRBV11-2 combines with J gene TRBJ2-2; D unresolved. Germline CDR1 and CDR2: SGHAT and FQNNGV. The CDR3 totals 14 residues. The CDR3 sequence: CTSSFGLYPGELFF. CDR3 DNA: TGTACCAGCAGCTTCGGGTTGTACCCCGGGGAGCTGTTTTTT.

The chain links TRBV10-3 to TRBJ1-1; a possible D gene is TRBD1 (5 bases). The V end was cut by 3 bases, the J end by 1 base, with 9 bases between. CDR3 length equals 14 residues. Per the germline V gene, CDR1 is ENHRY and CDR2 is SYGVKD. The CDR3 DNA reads TGTGCCATCAGTGATCCAGGGCAGAACACTGAAGCTTTCTTT. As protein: CAISDPGQNTEAFF.

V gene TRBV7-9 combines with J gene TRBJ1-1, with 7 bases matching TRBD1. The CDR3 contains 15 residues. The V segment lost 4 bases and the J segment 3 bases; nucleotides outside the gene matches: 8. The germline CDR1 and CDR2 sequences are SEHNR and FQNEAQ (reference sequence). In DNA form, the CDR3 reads TGTGCCAGCAGCTCTTACAGGGGAGGCGACACTGAAGCTTTCTTT. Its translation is CASSSYRGGDTEAFF.

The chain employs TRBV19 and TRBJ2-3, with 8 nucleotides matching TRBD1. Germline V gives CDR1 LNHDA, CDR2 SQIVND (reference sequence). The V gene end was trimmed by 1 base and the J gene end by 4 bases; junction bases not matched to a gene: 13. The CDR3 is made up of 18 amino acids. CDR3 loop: CASSIGPRTGKKADTQYF. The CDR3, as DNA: TGTGCCAGTAGTATAGGCCCCCGGACAGGGAAGAAAGCAGATACGCAGTATTTT.

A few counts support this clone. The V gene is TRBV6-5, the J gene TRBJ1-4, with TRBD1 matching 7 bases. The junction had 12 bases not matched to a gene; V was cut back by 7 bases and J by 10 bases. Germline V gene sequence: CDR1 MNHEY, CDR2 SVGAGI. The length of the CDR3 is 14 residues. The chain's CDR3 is CASTFDRDSGKLFF. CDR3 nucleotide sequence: TGTGCCAGCACCTTCGACAGGGACTCTGGAAAACTGTTTTTT.